Listed below are T cell receptor beta chains from one sample, sequenced in a study of shared clonotypes between healthy human individuals. TCRdb keeps only in-frame clones here, not all; method: immunoSEQ multiplex PCR. This table has about 470,000 clones, more than 75% appearing once. Sequencing was performed on PBMCs. These receptors all come from a middle-aged woman in good health. Some clones in this sample may be carry-over from other donors' samples. Both conserved end residues are part of each CDR3. A D gene is named only where the DNA matches it firmly. Only some rows state a clone size, as once, few, many or a class for expanded clones.

D | J | V | size | CDR3 | DNA
- | TRBJ1-1 | TRBV18 | - | CASSPREHSTSVVEAFF | TGTGCCAGCTCACCCCGGGAGCACTCAACTTCGGTGGTCGAAGCTTTCTTT
- | TRBJ2-7 | TRBV10-2 | - | CASSWGDYEQYF | TGCGCCAGCAGTTGGGGAGACTACGAGCAGTACTTC
- | TRBJ1-1 | TRBV2 | once | CASSEGLNTEAFF | TGTGCCAGCAGTGAAGGTCTTAACACTGAAGCTTTCTTT
TRBD1 | TRBJ2-1 | TRBV9 | - | CASSVTGSSYNEQFF | TGTGCCAGCAGCGTGACAGGGAGCTCCTACAATGAGCAGTTCTTC
TRBD1 | TRBJ2-7 | TRBV11-2 | - | CASSRNTGTGVGEQYF | TGTGCCAGCAGCCGTAACACCGGGACAGGGGTCGGCGAGCAGTACTTC
TRBD1 | TRBJ2-1 | TRBV5-1 | - | CASSPGQGRGNEQFF | TGCGCCAGCAGCCCTGGACAGGGGAGAGGAAATGAGCAGTTCTTC
- | TRBJ2-5 | TRBV27 | - | CASRDFETQYF | TGTGCCAGCAGAGACTTCGAGACCCAGTACTTC
TRBD2 | TRBJ2-3 | TRBV9 | once | CASSVGAGGFSDTQYF | TGTGCCAGCAGCGTAGGGGCGGGAGGCTTCTCAGATACGCAGTATTTT
TRBD1 | TRBJ2-7 | TRBV7-2 | - | CASSLGHGTGRYEQYF | TGTGCCAGCAGCTTAGGACACGGGACAGGGAGATACGAGCAGTACTTC
- | TRBJ1-1 | TRBV20-1 | - | CSAAGYTEAFF | TGCAGTGCCGCAGGGTACACTGAAGCTTTCTTT
TRBD1 | TRBJ1-5 | TRBV2 | - | CASSSDRAQPQHF | TGTGCCAGCAGTTCTGACAGGGCACAGCCCCAGCATTTT
TRBD1 | TRBJ1-1 | TRBV19 | - | CASSSGQGVGTEAFF | TGTGCCAGTAGTTCTGGACAGGGGGTAGGCACTGAAGCTTTCTTT
- | TRBJ1-1 | TRBV28 | - | CASSRTQGSEAFF | TGTGCCAGCAGCCGTACTCAGGGGAGCGAAGCTTTCTTT
TRBD2 | TRBJ2-1 | TRBV6-5 | - | CASRRTSGGEQFF | TGTGCCAGCAGACGGACTAGCGGTGGTGAGCAGTTCTTC
- | TRBJ2-5 | TRBV6-1 | - | CASSVGGEETQYF | TGTGCCAGCAGTGTTGGGGGCGAAGAGACCCAGTACTTC
- | TRBJ2-6 | TRBV4-1 | - | CASSQGSFATAGANVLTF | TGCGCCAGCAGCCAAGGCTCCTTTGCGACAGCTGGGGCCAACGTCCTGACTTTC
TRBD1 | TRBJ1-3 | TRBV7-2 | - | CASRSTGGSGNTIYF | TGTGCCAGCAGGTCCACAGGGGGCTCTGGAAACACCATATATTTT
- | TRBJ2-2 | TRBV18 | - | CASSATVGRDTGELFF | TGTGCCAGCTCAGCGACAGTGGGTCGGGACACCGGGGAGCTGTTTTTT
TRBD1 | TRBJ2-5 | TRBV15 | - | CATSRGQTQETQYF | TGTGCCACTTCTCGGGGACAGACCCAAGAGACCCAGTACTTC
TRBD2 | TRBJ2-1 | TRBV18 | - | CASSPPRGAGGRYNEQFF | TGTGCCAGCTCACCACCCCGAGGGGCGGGAGGCCGATACAATGAGCAGTTCTTC
- | TRBJ1-5 | TRBV7-8 | - | CASSLDRVGNQPQHF | TGTGCCAGCAGCTTAGACAGGGTCGGCAATCAGCCCCAGCATTTT
TRBD2 | TRBJ2-3 | TRBV5-1 | - | CASSLETSDHTDTQYF | TGCGCCAGCAGCTTGGAGACTAGCGATCACACAGATACGCAGTATTTT
- | TRBJ1-3 | TRBV30 | few | CAWSGKRGGLDTIYF | TGTGCCTGGAGTGGCAAGCGCGGTGGGTTGGACACCATATATTTT
TRBD2 | TRBJ2-1 | TRBV7-6 | few | CASSLGAGEGANEQFF | TGTGCCAGCAGCTTAGGGGCGGGAGAGGGAGCCAATGAGCAGTTCTTC
TRBD1 | TRBJ2-1 | TRBV19 | - | CASRHGQGPYNEQFF | TGTGCCAGTAGGCATGGACAGGGGCCCTACAATGAGCAGTTCTTC
- | TRBJ2-3 | TRBV5-1 | few | CASMRGGSTDTQYF | TGCGCCAGCATGAGGGGCGGGAGCACAGATACGCAGTATTTT
- | TRBJ2-3 | TRBV5-4 | - | CASSWEVGDTQYF | TGTGCCAGCAGTTGGGAGGTAGGGGATACGCAGTATTTT
- | TRBJ2-3 | TRBV21-1 | - | CASSKPPSPRKGTQYF | TGTGCCAGCAGCAAACCGCCTAGCCCTCGAAAAGGTACGCAGTATTTT
TRBD1 | TRBJ1-4 | TRBV27 | many | CASSLGGTGASTNEKLFF | TGTGCCAGCAGTTTAGGAGGGACAGGGGCCTCAACTAATGAAAAACTGTTTTTT
- | TRBJ1-3 | TRBV9 | - | CASSVAVWDAIYF | TGTGCCAGCAGCGTAGCTGTGTGGGATGCCATATATTTT
TRBD2 | TRBJ2-3 | TRBV27 | - | CASRGGLGDTDTQYF | TGTGCCAGCAGGGGGGGACTAGGGGACACAGATACGCAGTATTTT
- | TRBJ2-2 | TRBV14 | - | CASSQATRTLPPGELFF | TGTGCCAGCAGCCAAGCGACTAGGACTTTGCCCCCCGGGGAGCTGTTTTTT
TRBD1 | TRBJ2-1 | TRBV11-3 | - | CASSLTGGSYNEQFF | TGTGCCAGCAGCTTAACAGGGGGCTCCTACAATGAGCAGTTCTTC
TRBD2 | TRBJ2-7 | TRBV7-8 | - | CASSFDGLAGALDEQYF | TGTGCCAGCAGCTTTGACGGACTAGCGGGAGCTCTCGACGAGCAGTACTTC
TRBD1 | TRBJ2-7 | TRBV27 | - | CASRVRQGAYEQYF | TGTGCCAGCAGGGTAAGACAGGGGGCCTACGAGCAGTACTTC